A single sample gave rise to the 6 T cell receptor beta chains below, sequenced in a study of blood T cell repertoires in COVID-19 (dated by TCRdb to the early 2020s). Library method: the immunoSEQ multiplex PCR assay. Drawn from immuneACCESS, this table holds only the in-frame rearrangements with V and J called that TCRdb kept. Clones are partly lost; checked studies trace under half to an unresolved V gene and leave the rest unexplained. The sample table shows about 500,000 clones, and 85% to 90% are seen once. The ten largest account for less than 9% of the sample. The material sequenced was peripheral blood. These receptors came from a woman aged 50 to 65 with COVID-19, enrolled during active disease.

V usage is TRBV18 and J usage is TRBJ2-5; unclear D gene. CDR3 length: 12 residues. V was trimmed by 5 bases and J by 2 bases, leaving 6 bases between them. Germline V gene sequence: CDR1 KGHSH, CDR2 LQKENI. The CDR3 region is CASSSAQETQYF. In nucleotides, the CDR3 is TGTGCCAGCTCAAGCGCTCAAGAGACCCAGTACTTC.

The rearrangement joins TRBV5-1 to TRBJ1-2, with TRBD1 as a possible D gene (5 bases). V dropped 4 bases and J dropped 7 bases, with 11 bases sitting between them. Germline CDR1 is SGHRS and CDR2 is YFSETQ. This CDR3 region has 12 residues. The CDR3 sequence: CASSPGLSGYTF. The CDR3 nucleotides are TGCGCCAGCAGCCCGGGACTTTCTGGCTACACCTTC.

CDR3 protein: CASSYTEAFF. The CDR3, as DNA: TGCGCCAGCTCCTACACTGAAGCTTTCTTT. The chain is built from TRBV10-1 and TRBJ1-1; no reliable D call. The CDR3 is 10 residues long. Germline V CDR1 and CDR2: WNHNN, SYGVQD (reference sequence). Trimming pared 8 bases from V and 3 bases from J, leaving 4 bases between.

This CDR3 is CASSLAVRRGGEKLFF. The CDR3 DNA sequence: TGTGCCAGCAGCTTAGCGGTCCGCCGGGGTGGCGAAAAACTGTTTTTT. The rearrangement joins TRBV7-9 to TRBJ1-4; no clear D. Trimming took 0 bases from V and 8 from J, leaving 16 bases between them. The length of the CDR3 is 16 residues. Germline V gives CDR1 SEHNR, CDR2 FQNEAQ (reference sequence).

The chain combines TRBV6-5 with TRBJ1-6; 10 nucleotides align to TRBD1. This CDR3 contains 16 residues. Per germline, CDR1 MNHEY and CDR2 SVGAGI. V lost 2 bases, J lost 3 bases, and 1 base stayed unmatched. The CDR3 region is CASSYDRGLYNSPLHF. The CDR3 DNA reads as TGTGCCAGCAGTTACGACAGGGGGCTCTATAATTCACCCCTCCACTTT.

In the case of this clone: In the same sample, other DNA sequences code for this CDR3. This chain uses TRBV9 with TRBJ1-6; tentatively, D is TRBD1 (5 bases). V lost 0 bases to trimming and J lost 4 bases, with 8 bases between them. The CDR3 extends over 15 amino acids. Germline values: CDR1 SGDLS, CDR2 YYNGEE. The CDR3 DNA sequence: TGTGCCAGCAGCGTAGGGGGGGGTTATAATTCACCCCTCCACTTT. Its translation: CASSVGGGYNSPLHF.